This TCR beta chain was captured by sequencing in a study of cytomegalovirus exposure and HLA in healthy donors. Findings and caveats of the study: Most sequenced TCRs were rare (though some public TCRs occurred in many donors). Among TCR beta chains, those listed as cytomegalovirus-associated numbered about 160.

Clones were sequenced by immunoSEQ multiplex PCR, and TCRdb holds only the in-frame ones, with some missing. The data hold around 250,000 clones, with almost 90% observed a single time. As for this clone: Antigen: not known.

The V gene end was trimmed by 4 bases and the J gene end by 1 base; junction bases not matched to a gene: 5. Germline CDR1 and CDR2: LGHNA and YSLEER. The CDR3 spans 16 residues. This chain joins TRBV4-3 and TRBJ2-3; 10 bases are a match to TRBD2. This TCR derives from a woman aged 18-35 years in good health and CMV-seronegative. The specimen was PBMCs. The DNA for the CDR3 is TGCGCCAGCAGCCCCTTAGCGGGGGGAGGCACAGATACGCAGTATTTT. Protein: CASSPLAGGGTDTQYF.